A selection of T cell receptor beta chains follows, all from one sample in a study of siplizumab effects on memory and regulatory T cells. Some clones are missing from TCRdb's copy, which holds only in-frame ones; the method was immunoSEQ multiplex PCR. The table records approximately 100,000 clones, around 92% of them present only once. Sequencing used CD4+ T cells sorted from blood. These receptors originate from a human donor in good health. Some clones in this sample may be carry-over from other donors' samples. The CDR3 runs from the conserved cysteine through the conserved F or W. A D gene is named only where the DNA matches it firmly. Where a row states a size, it is once, few, many or the class of an expanded clone; other rows omit it.

DNA	CDR3	D	V	J	size
TGTGCCAGTTCGGACAGCGCTAACTATGGCTACACCTTC	CASSDSANYGYTF	.	TRBV6-5	TRBJ1-2	.
TGTGCCAGCAGTTACGAGGCGAGCGGGAGCACTCGCGAGCAGTACTTC	CASSYEASGSTREQYF	TRBD2	TRBV6-5	TRBJ2-7	.
TGTGCCAGCAGCCCCGGACTTACGAACACTGAAGCTTTCTTT	CASSPGLTNTEAFF	.	TRBV7-9	TRBJ1-1	.
TGTGCCAGCAGTTCAAGATCATTCGCAGATACGCAGTATTTT	CASSSRSFADTQYF	.	TRBV6-5	TRBJ2-3	.
TGTGCCAGCAGGGGGGCAGGGGGAAGCGAGCAGTACTTC	CASRGAGGSEQYF	TRBD1	TRBV25-1	TRBJ2-7	once
TGCAGCGTTGAAGAGGCAGCCACCTACGAGCAGTACTTC	CSVEEAATYEQYF	.	TRBV29-1	TRBJ2-7	.
TGTGCCAGCAGGTATAAAACAGGTACCTTAACTGGAGAGACCCAGTACTTC	CASRYKTGTLTGETQYF	.	TRBV5-6	TRBJ2-5	.
TGTGCCAGCAGCGTAATTGGATCCAACTATGGCTACACCTTC	CASSVIGSNYGYTF	.	TRBV9	TRBJ1-2	.
TGCGCCAGCAGCTCCGGGGGGGGACTGGATGAAAAACTGTTTTTT	CASSSGGGLDEKLFF	.	TRBV5-1	TRBJ1-4	.
TGTGCCAGCTCCGGACAGGGCCAATCCTACGAGCAGTACTTC	CASSGQGQSYEQYF	TRBD1	TRBV18	TRBJ2-7	few
TGTGCCAGCAGTTCCCCTCGGTTAGCGGGCACAGATACGCAGTATTTT	CASSSPRLAGTDTQYF	.	TRBV28	TRBJ2-3	.
TGTGCCAGCAGGTCGGACATCGGGGGTGGGTCCATAGAGACCCAGTACTTC	CASRSDIGGGSIETQYF	.	TRBV28	TRBJ2-5	.
TGTGCCAGTAGCCGGACAGGGGACTATGGCTACACCTTC	CASSRTGDYGYTF	TRBD1	TRBV19	TRBJ1-2	.
TGTGCCAGCAGCAAGTTAGCGGGAGCGAGCACCGGGGAGCTGTTTTTT	CASSKLAGASTGELFF	TRBD2	TRBV11-2	TRBJ2-2	.
TGTGCCACCAGCAGAGCTGGAACCGGGGAGCTGTTTTTT	CATSRAGTGELFF	.	TRBV15	TRBJ2-2	.
TGTGCCAGCAGTTCCTTAGCGGGAGAATACTCCGAGCAGTACTTC	CASSSLAGEYSEQYF	TRBD2	TRBV6-5	TRBJ2-7	.
TGTGCCAGCAGTTCTCTAGGGCCGGATACGCAGTATTTT	CASSSLGPDTQYF	.	TRBV5-6	TRBJ2-3	once
TGTGCCAGCAGCTTATCTGCGGGGTTCGGGGGCTATGGCTACACCTTC	CASSLSAGFGGYGYTF	.	TRBV7-9	TRBJ1-2	.
TGCAGCGTTGGGGGGGATGGTGAGCAGTTCTTC	CSVGGDGEQFF	.	TRBV29-1	TRBJ2-1	once
TGTGCCAGCAGCCAGGGGTACGGGAACACCGGGGAGCTGTTTTTT	CASSQGYGNTGELFF	.	TRBV7-9	TRBJ2-2	.
TGTGCTAGTGGAGTCCCAGGACAGGGAACCGGGGAGCTGTTTTTT	CASGVPGQGTGELFF	TRBD1	TRBV12-5	TRBJ2-2	.
TGTGCCAGCAGACCCCAGGGGGCTGGAAACACCATATATTTT	CASRPQGAGNTIYF	TRBD1	TRBV6-5	TRBJ1-3	.
TGTGCCAGCAGCGTAGCTCCCACAGATACGCAGTATTTT	CASSVAPTDTQYF	.	TRBV9	TRBJ2-3	.
TGTGCCAGCAGCCCCGGACAGGGAATCTCCTACGAGCAGTACTTC	CASSPGQGISYEQYF	TRBD1	TRBV7-9	TRBJ2-7	.
TGCGCCAGCAGCGCGGGACTAGCGGGAGTAGATACGCAGTATTTT	CASSAGLAGVDTQYF	TRBD2	TRBV5-1	TRBJ2-3	.
TGCGCCAGCAGCTTGGTCGCGGGAGGGTCATACAATGAGCAGTTCTTC	CASSLVAGGSYNEQFF	TRBD2	TRBV5-1	TRBJ2-1	.
TGTGCCAGCTCCCCAAGACAGGGGATCGGAAACACCATATATTTT	CASSPRQGIGNTIYF	TRBD1	TRBV18	TRBJ1-3	.
TGTGCCAGCTCATCCGCGAGCTCCTACAATGAGCAGTTCTTC	CASSSASSYNEQFF	.	TRBV18	TRBJ2-1	.
TGCGCCAGCAGTGAGGCTGTTAGCAGTGGGGAGACCCAGTACTTC	CASSEAVSSGETQYF	.	TRBV10-1	TRBJ2-5	.
TGTGCCAGCAGCGTTTCTACCGGTACAGGGGCGAGCCAGTTCTTC	CASSVSTGTGASQFF	TRBD1	TRBV9	TRBJ2-1	.
TGTGCCAGCAGTTTGCAAAGCGGGAGGGCCTCGGATGAGCAGTTCTTC	CASSLQSGRASDEQFF	TRBD2	TRBV28	TRBJ2-1	.
TGTGCCAGCAGCTTTCTAGCGGGAGTTGAGGGTGAGCAGTTCTTC	CASSFLAGVEGEQFF	TRBD2	TRBV11-2	TRBJ2-1	once
TGTGCCAGCAGCTTAAGCGGGGGATCACCCCTCCACTTT	CASSLSGGSPLHF	.	TRBV7-9	TRBJ1-6	once
TGTGCCAGCAGCTTGTCCTCCTACGAGCAGTACTTC	CASSLSSYEQYF	.	TRBV5-8	TRBJ2-7	.
TGTGCCAGCAGACGAGGGAGTGAGCAGTTCTTC	CASRRGSEQFF	.	TRBV28	TRBJ2-1	.
TGTGCCACCAGCAGAGATCCTAGCACGGCCTACGAGCAGTACTTC	CATSRDPSTAYEQYF	.	TRBV15	TRBJ2-7	.
TGTGCCAGTAGCCGAACGGGACACCAGAACACCGGGGAGCTGTTTTTT	CASSRTGHQNTGELFF	.	TRBV19	TRBJ2-2	.
TGCGCCAGCAGCCTCCGGGGACTAGCGGCCCAAGAGACCCAGTACTTC	CASSLRGLAAQETQYF	TRBD2	TRBV5-1	TRBJ2-5	.
TGTGCCAGCAGTGAAAGGACAGACTCACACGGATACACCTTC	CASSERTDSHGYTF	.	TRBV2	TRBJ1-2	.
TGTGCCAGCAGTTTCCGAGGGACTAGCGGAGGGAGGGGGGTGCACACCGGGGAGCTGTTTTTT	CASSFRGTSGGRGVHTGELFF	TRBD2	TRBV27	TRBJ2-2	.
TGTGCCAGCAGCTGGGCCTCACATAGCGGGAGTAGGCAGTTCTTC	CASSWASHSGSRQFF	TRBD2	TRBV5-6	TRBJ2-1	.
TGCGCCAGCAGTTTTGGAGGAGAGACCCAGTACTTC	CASSFGGETQYF	.	TRBV10-1	TRBJ2-5	.
TGTGCCAGTAGTACGGGACGCCGGGAGACCCAGTACTTC	CASSTGRRETQYF	.	TRBV19	TRBJ2-5	.
TGCGCCAGCAGCTCGGTACTCGACGTGCAAGAGACCCAGTACTTC	CASSSVLDVQETQYF	.	TRBV5-1	TRBJ2-5	once
TGTGCCAGCAGATCCCAGGGGGGGGCCCCGACTGAAGCTTTCTTT	CASRSQGGAPTEAFF	TRBD1	TRBV2	TRBJ1-1	.
TGTGCCAGTAGTAGCGGGACTGACCTATATAGCAATCAGCCCCAGCATTTT	CASSSGTDLYSNQPQHF	.	TRBV19	TRBJ1-5	.
TGCGCCAGCAGTTCCTTAGCGGGGGACCCCCCGATCGGGGAGCAGTTCTTC	CASSSLAGDPPIGEQFF	TRBD2	TRBV5-1	TRBJ2-1	.
TGTGCCAGCAGCTGGGGACTAGCGGGAGGTGGGAGCACAGATACGCAGTATTTT	CASSWGLAGGGSTDTQYF	TRBD2	TRBV28	TRBJ2-3	.
TGTGCCAGCAGCTTCTTCCTCGATTTTAGCACAGATACGCAGTATTTT	CASSFFLDFSTDTQYF	.	TRBV5-8	TRBJ2-3	.
TGTGCCAGCAGCTTAGCGGCAGGGAGGCCCCCAGAGACCCAGTACTTC	CASSLAAGRPPETQYF	.	TRBV11-2	TRBJ2-5	.
TGTGCCACCAGCGCCCGGACAGCCTCCTACGAGCAGTACTTC	CATSARTASYEQYF	.	TRBV15	TRBJ2-7	.
TGTGCCACCAGCAGAGGACAGGGGGCTGTTTCACCCTACAATGAGCAGTTCTTC	CATSRGQGAVSPYNEQFF	TRBD1	TRBV15	TRBJ2-1	.
TGTGCCAGCAGCGCGGGACTAGCTGACGTTGGAGAGACCCAGTACTTC	CASSAGLADVGETQYF	TRBD2	TRBV5-6	TRBJ2-5	.